The entry that follows covers one T cell receptor beta chain sequence. This record comes from a study of blood T cell repertoires in COVID-19. The CDR3 loop spans 15 amino acids. V was cut by 0 bases and J by 3 bases, with 11 bases left in between. In germline, CDR1 is LGHNA, CDR2 YNFKEQ. In the source study's methods: For nucleated cells, counts were estimated from reference gene primer amplification. The method was immunoSEQ multiplex PCR; TCRdb's version includes in-frame clones alone and lacks a portion of them. D and trimming come from the DNA, and the V and J calls and clone size come from that table. The table has more than 120,000 clones, about 86% seen once.

This receptor was taken from a woman aged 45-65 years with active or convalescent COVID-19. Input material: peripheral blood. V gene TRBV4-2 combines with J gene TRBJ1-1, with D unclear. In nucleotides, the CDR3 is TGTGCCAGCAGCCAAGATAAATCCGGGTACACTGAAGCTTTCTTT. This codes for CASSQDKSGYTEAFF.